One sample yielded the 28 T cell receptor beta chains listed below, sequenced in a study of PD-L1 blockade in urothelial cancer. TCRdb keeps only in-frame clones here, not all; method: immunoSEQ multiplex PCR. The sample contains about 52,000 clones, around 80% of which appear only once. The time point here: pretreatment peripheral blood. Sequenced here: PBMCs, sampled around atezolizumab (anti-PD-L1) treatment. The receptors derive from a man between 70 and 80 years old with urothelial cancer.

The chain joins TRBV10-2 to TRBJ1-5; TRBD1 matches at 8 bases. The germline V gene encodes CDR1 WSHSY and CDR2 SAAADI. The CDR3 is 15 residues long. Trimming at V came to 6 bases and at J to 4 bases, leaving 8 bases not matched to a gene. The CDR3: CASSGGQGGNQPQHF. The CDR3 nucleotides are TGCGCCAGCAGCGGAGGACAGGGAGGGAATCAGCCCCAGCATTTT.

The chain links TRBV19 to TRBJ2-7, with D possibly being TRBD2 (7 bases). Trimming stripped 6 bases from V and 9 bases from J, with 24 bases between. The CDR3 loop spans 15 amino acids. CDR1 and CDR2 from the germline V gene are LNHDA and SQIVND (reference sequence). The CDR3 spells CASSPTGTQGGGQYF. CDR3 DNA: TGTGCCAGTAGCCCTACCGGGACACAAGGGGGGGGGCAGTACTTC.

The chain recombines TRBV28 with TRBJ1-2; D unresolved. CDR3 length: 13 amino acids. The V gene lost 6 bases and the J gene lost 1 base, with 9 bases spanning the gap. CDR1 is MDHEN, CDR2 SYDVKM, per germline. This CDR3 reads CASRPTSNYGYTF. The CDR3 nucleotides read TGTGCCAGCAGACCCACAAGTAACTATGGCTACACCTTC.

The chain has TRBV12-5 and TRBJ2-5; 10 positions agree with TRBD2. The germline CDR1 and CDR2 sequences are LGHNT and FRNRAP. The CDR3 consists of 14 residues. The V segment lost 4 bases and the J segment 5 bases; nucleotides outside the gene matches: 4. CDR3 sequence: CASGSGLALETQYF. CDR3 DNA: TGTGCTAGTGGTTCGGGACTAGCGCTGGAGACCCAGTACTTC.

V and J are TRBV5-4 and TRBJ2-7; 11 bases agree with TRBD1. This CDR3 is built from 16 residues. CDR1 and CDR2 from the germline V gene are SGHNT and YYREEE (reference sequence). Trimming at V came to 0 bases and at J to 2 bases, leaving 4 bases not matched to a gene. The CDR3 coding sequence is TGTGCCAGCAGCTTGGGCGGACAGGGGGCGGCCTACGAGCAGTACTTC. It is translated as CASSLGGQGAAYEQYF.

The V gene is TRBV18, the J gene TRBJ2-3; 9 nucleotides align to TRBD1. The CDR3 is 14 residues long. V lost 6 bases to trimming and J lost 4 bases; unmatched junction nucleotides: 5. CDR1 is KGHSH and CDR2 is LQKENI in the germline V gene. The CDR3 sequence: CASSYRTGADTQYF. The CDR3 DNA reads as TGTGCCAGCTCCTACCGGACAGGGGCAGATACGCAGTATTTT.

About this clone itself: Other DNA sequences in this sample translate to the same CDR3. The chain links TRBV27 to TRBJ1-5; 7 positions agree with TRBD1. Germline V gene sequence: CDR1 MNHEY, CDR2 SMNVEV (reference sequence). This CDR3 is built from 14 residues. V gave up 5 bases and J gave up 4 bases; unmatched junction bases: 5. The CDR3 DNA follows: TGTGCCAGCAGTCGTCAGGGGGGAAATCAGCCCCAGCATTTT. As protein: CASSRQGGNQPQHF.

The count of this clone is one. The chain joins TRBV28 to TRBJ1-2; TRBD1 matches 8 bases. Germline V gives CDR1 MDHEN, CDR2 SYDVKM. The CDR3 is 17 residues long. V shed 6 bases and J 8 bases; nucleotides not matched to a gene: 20. The CDR3 nucleotides read TGTGCCAGCAGCCCTAACCCTGGGACAGGTGCGTCTCTCGGCTACACCTTC. Amino acid sequence: CASSPNPGTGASLGYTF.

This clone came up a few times. This chain joins TRBV2 and TRBJ2-1, with D perhaps matching TRBD2 (5 bases). Trimming took 8 bases from V and 2 from J, leaving 13 bases between them. This CDR3 comprises 14 residues. The germline gives CDR1 SNHLY, CDR2 FYNNEI. The CDR3 region is CASGLPGPYNEQFF. CDR3 in DNA: TGTGCCAGCGGACTCCCGGGCCCCTACAATGAGCAGTTCTTC.

This clone was recorded only once. The V call is TRBV5-1, the J call TRBJ2-5, with TRBD1 matching over 10 bases. The junction had 4 bases not matched to a gene; V was cut back by 3 bases and J by 5 bases. This CDR3 is built from 14 residues. Germline V lookup: CDR1 SGHRS, CDR2 YFSETQ. CDR3 loop: CASSSTGGRETQYF. The CDR3 DNA follows: TGCGCCAGCAGCTCGACAGGGGGCAGGGAGACCCAGTACTTC.

This chain joins TRBV5-1 and TRBJ2-3, with 7 bases fitting TRBD2. The germline V gene has CDR1 SGHRS and CDR2 YFSETQ. With 6 bases clipped from V and 3 bases from J, the junction kept 4 bases outside the gene matches. This CDR3 is 13 amino acids long. In DNA form, the CDR3 reads TGCGCCAGCACGGGGAGGGCAACAGATACGCAGTATTTT. It encodes CASTGRATDTQYF.

The rearrangement joins TRBV7-9 to TRBJ1-4, with 7 bases aligning to TRBD1. J gave up 6 bases and V 5 bases, and 3 bases lay outside the gene matches. The length of the CDR3 is 13 residues. The V gene's germline CDR1 is SEHNR and CDR2 FQNEAQ (reference sequence). CDR3 protein: CASSRDRDEKLFF. Written as DNA, the CDR3 is TGTGCCAGCAGCCGAGACAGGGATGAAAAACTGTTTTTT.

This clone was detected a few times. The CDR3 DNA sequence: TGTGCCAGCAGCTTAGCTGGGGCGGCCAACGTCCTGACTTTC. Its protein product is CASSLAGAANVLTF. The chain employs TRBV7-8 and TRBJ2-6, with D possibly matching TRBD1 (5 bases). The CDR3 is 14 amino acids. V was cut by 0 bases and J by 6 bases, with 6 bases left in between. Germline values: CDR1 SGHVS, CDR2 FQNEAQ.

This clone showed up many times. The V and J genes are TRBV7-2 and TRBJ2-5; no firm D call. The CDR3 totals 13 residues. Trimming left V 3 bases short and J 5 bases short, with 10 bases between. Germline V gene sequence: CDR1 SGHTA, CDR2 FQGNSA. The CDR3 DNA reads TGTGCCAGCAGCTTTAGTATCTCGGAGACCCAGTACTTC. Translated, it gives CASSFSISETQYF.

The chain employs TRBV10-1 and TRBJ1-1, with 8 bases that match TRBD1. The germline gives CDR1 WNHNN, CDR2 SYGVQD (reference sequence). This CDR3 contains 19 residues. V dropped 6 bases and J dropped 1; count of bases not matched to a gene: 19. The CDR3 bases are TGCGCCAGCAGGGGACAGGAGGGGGCGCATGCTTATTGGAACACTGAAGCTTTCTTT. It specifies CASRGQEGAHAYWNTEAFF.

This clone was counted a single time. J is TRBJ2-7 and V is TRBV7-2, with 11 nucleotides matching TRBD1. J gave up 5 bases and V 4 bases, and 7 bases lay outside the gene matches. This CDR3 region has 15 residues. The germline V gene encodes CDR1 SGHTA and CDR2 FQGNSA. The CDR3, as DNA: TGTGCCAGCAGCTCGACTAGGACAGGGGGCGACGAGCAGTACTTC. Its protein is CASSSTRTGGDEQYF.

The chain joins TRBV7-9 to TRBJ1-4; 7 bases align to TRBD1. Germline CDR1 is SEHNR and CDR2 is FQNEAQ (reference sequence). There are 15 residues in the CDR3. The junction had 8 bases not matched to a gene; V was cut back by 3 bases and J by 7 bases. This CDR3 reads CASSLGGQAPEKLFF. In nucleotides, the CDR3 is TGTGCCAGCAGCTTGGGAGGACAGGCCCCTGAAAAACTGTTTTTT.

This clone showed up just a few times. V usage is TRBV7-2 and J usage is TRBJ2-2; tentative D call: TRBD1 (6 bases). The CDR3 has 16 residues. Trimming left V 5 bases short and J 0 bases short, with 13 bases between. Germline lookup yields CDR1 SGHTA and CDR2 FQGNSA. CDR3 sequence: CASSLHRQANTGELFF. The DNA for the CDR3 is TGTGCCAGCAGCCTTCACAGACAGGCGAACACCGGGGAGCTGTTTTTT.

This clone was observed once. This chain connects TRBV7-9 to TRBJ1-1; TRBD1 is a possible D gene (5 bases). CDR1 is SEHNR and CDR2 is FQNEAQ in the germline V gene (reference sequence). This CDR3 comprises 12 residues. V gave up 1 base and J gave up 11 bases, with 11 bases separating them. The CDR3 DNA is TGTGCCAGCAGCTTAGATCAGGGTGGTGCTTTCTTT. Amino acid sequence: CASSLDQGGAFF. The full variable domain, completed using reference TRBV7-9 and TRBJ1-1, is DTGVSQNPRHKITKRGQNVTFRCDPISEHNRLYWYRQTLGQGPEFLTYFQNEAQLEKSRLLSDRFSAERPKGSFSTLEIQRTEQGDSAMYLCASSLDQGGAFFGQGTRLTVV.

This clone has only a few counts. V is TRBV20-1 and J is TRBJ1-1; 7 bases align to TRBD1. The germline V gene has CDR1 DFQATT and CDR2 SNEGSKA (reference sequence). The junction had 3 bases not matched to a gene; V was cut back by 5 bases and J by 6 bases. This CDR3 contains 11 residues. This chain's CDR3 is CSADRVPEAFF. CDR3 nucleotides: TGCAGTGCTGACAGGGTCCCTGAAGCTTTCTTT.

This chain links TRBV4-1 with TRBJ2-3, with 7 positions matching TRBD1. The V gene end was trimmed by 3 bases and the J gene end by 7 bases; junction bases not matched to a gene: 7. The CDR3 extends over 14 amino acids. Per the germline V gene, CDR1 is MGHRA and CDR2 is YSYEKL. In DNA form, the CDR3 reads TGCGCCAGCAGCCAGCCGGGACAGCATTATACGCAGTATTTT. This codes for CASSQPGQHYTQYF.

The chain recombines TRBV7-9 with TRBJ2-1; 7 nucleotides agree with TRBD2. The CDR3 is made up of 15 amino acids. Germline loops: CDR1 SEHNR, CDR2 FQNEAQ (reference sequence). With 4 bases clipped from V and 7 bases from J, the junction kept 10 bases outside the gene matches. The CDR3, as DNA: TGTGCCAGCAGCTACCGGGACTATCTACGAAATGAGCAGTTCTTC. This translates into CASSYRDYLRNEQFF.

This chain links TRBV6-5 with TRBJ1-2, with 10 positions matching TRBD1. V dropped 6 bases and J dropped 7; count of bases not matched to a gene: 8. CDR3 length: 14 residues. From germline, CDR1 is MNHEY and CDR2 SVGAGI. The DNA of the CDR3 is TGTGCCAGCAGCCCCGGGGGACAGGGGTTTGGCTACACCTTC. Translated, it gives CASSPGGQGFGYTF.

The chain combines TRBV19 with TRBJ1-2; TRBD1 aligns across 7 bases. Trimming at V came to 6 bases and at J to 7 bases, leaving 5 bases not matched to a gene. Germline V gene lookup returns CDR1 LNHDA and CDR2 SQIVND (reference sequence). The CDR3 spans 12 residues. The CDR3 region has the DNA TGTGCCAGTAGAAACAGGGGTGGTGGCTACACCTTC. Translation gives CASRNRGGGYTF.

This clone occurred many times. The V gene is TRBV27, the J gene TRBJ2-7; tentatively, D is TRBD1 (6 bases). The CDR3 is 13 residues long. V gave up 6 bases and J gave up 2 bases, with 11 bases separating them. Looked up from germline, CDR1 is MNHEY and CDR2 is SMNVEV (reference sequence). The DNA for the CDR3 is TGTGCCAGCAGCCAGCCAGGGGCCTACGAGCAGTACTTC. Translated: CASSQPGAYEQYF.

The CDR3 region is CASSPEGNAEAFF. CDR3 coding DNA: TGTGCCAGCTCACCTGAGGGCAATGCTGAAGCTTTCTTT. The chain has TRBV18 and TRBJ1-1; D ambiguous. The V gene lost 3 bases and the J gene lost 6 bases, with 11 bases spanning the gap. Looked up from germline, CDR1 is KGHSH and CDR2 is LQKENI. The CDR3 is 13 amino acids. The whole variable domain, filled in from reference TRBV18 and TRBJ1-1, reads NAGVMQNPRHLVRRRGQEARLRCSPMKGHSHVYWYRQLPEEGLKFMVYLQKENIIDESGMPKERFSAEFPKEGPSILRIQQVVRGDSAAYFCASSPEGNAEAFFGQGTRLTVV.

The gene calls are TRBV29-1 and TRBJ2-3, with D possibly matching TRBD2 (7 bases). The CDR3 loop spans 19 amino acids. The germline V and J ends were trimmed by 3 bases and 6 bases, with 31 bases remaining between them. Germline lookup yields CDR1 SQVTM and CDR2 ANQGSEA. In nucleotides, the CDR3 is TGCAGCGTTGACGGGACACTTACAAAATCGGGCGGGAGTGGGGATACGCAGTATTTT. Protein: CSVDGTLTKSGGSGDTQYF.

This chain joins TRBV7-9 and TRBJ2-1, with a weak D call TRBD1 (5 bases). This CDR3 spans 14 amino acids. CDR1 and CDR2 (germline): SEHNR, FQNEAQ (reference sequence). The V and J ends lost 4 bases and 4 bases respectively, with 11 bases between them. CDR3 bases: TGTGCCAGCAGCTCTTTTACAGGATACAATGAGCAGTTCTTC. Translation: CASSSFTGYNEQFF.